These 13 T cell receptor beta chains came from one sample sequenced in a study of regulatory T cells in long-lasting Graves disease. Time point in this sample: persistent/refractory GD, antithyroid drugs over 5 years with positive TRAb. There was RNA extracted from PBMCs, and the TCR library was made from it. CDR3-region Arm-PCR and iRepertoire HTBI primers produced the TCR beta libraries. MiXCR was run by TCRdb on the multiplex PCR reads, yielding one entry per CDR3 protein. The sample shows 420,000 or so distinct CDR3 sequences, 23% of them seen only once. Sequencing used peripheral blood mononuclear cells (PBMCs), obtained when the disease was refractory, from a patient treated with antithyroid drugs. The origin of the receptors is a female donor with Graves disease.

CDR3 bases: TGTGCCAGCAGCCACGGCGGGTCTGGGGCCAACGTCCTGACTTTC. Residues: CASSHGGSGANVLTF. The chain couples TRBV3-1 to TRBJ2-6, with D tentatively TRBD2 (5 bases). Germline CDR1 is LGHDT and CDR2 is YNNKEL (reference sequence). The V end was cut by 3 bases, the J end by 1 base, with 7 bases between. The CDR3 has 15 residues.

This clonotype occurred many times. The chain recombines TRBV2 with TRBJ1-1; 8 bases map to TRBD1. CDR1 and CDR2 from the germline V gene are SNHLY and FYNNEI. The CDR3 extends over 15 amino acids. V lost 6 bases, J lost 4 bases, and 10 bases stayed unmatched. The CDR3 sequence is CASRADRVAVTEAFF. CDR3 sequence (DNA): TGTGCCAGCAGGGCGGACAGGGTTGCTGTCACTGAAGCTTTCTTT.

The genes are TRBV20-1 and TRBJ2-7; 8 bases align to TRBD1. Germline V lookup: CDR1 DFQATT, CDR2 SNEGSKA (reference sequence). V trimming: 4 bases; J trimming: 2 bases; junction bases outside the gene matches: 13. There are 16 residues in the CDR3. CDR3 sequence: CSATQSRQGRTYEQYF. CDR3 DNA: TGCAGTGCTACCCAATCGCGACAGGGGAGAACCTACGAGCAGTACTTC.

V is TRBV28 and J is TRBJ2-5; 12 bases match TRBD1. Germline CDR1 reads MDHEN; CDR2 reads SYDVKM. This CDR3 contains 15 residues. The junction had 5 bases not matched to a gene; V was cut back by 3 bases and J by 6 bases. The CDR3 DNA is TGTGCCAGCAGTTTGGGGACAGGGGGCATCAAGACCCAGTACTTC. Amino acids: CASSLGTGGIKTQYF.

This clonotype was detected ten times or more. The CDR3 protein is CASSNRWSGRETYGYTF. CDR3 nucleotide sequence: TGTGCCAGCAGTAATCGATGGAGTGGCAGGGAAACCTATGGCTACACCTTC. The rearrangement links TRBV6-2 or TRBV6-3 to TRBJ1-2; tentatively, D is TRBD1 (5 bases). V shed 5 bases and J shed 4 bases, with 23 bases lying between them. The CDR3 runs 17 residues. Germline CDR1 and CDR2: MNHEY and SVGEGT.

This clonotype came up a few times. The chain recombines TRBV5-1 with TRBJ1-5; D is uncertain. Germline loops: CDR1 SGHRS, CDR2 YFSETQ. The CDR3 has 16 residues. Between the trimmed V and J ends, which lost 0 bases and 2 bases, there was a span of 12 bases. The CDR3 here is CASSLDGQAGNQPQHF. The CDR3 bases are TGCGCCAGCAGCTTGGACGGGCAGGCGGGCAATCAGCCCCAGCATTTT.

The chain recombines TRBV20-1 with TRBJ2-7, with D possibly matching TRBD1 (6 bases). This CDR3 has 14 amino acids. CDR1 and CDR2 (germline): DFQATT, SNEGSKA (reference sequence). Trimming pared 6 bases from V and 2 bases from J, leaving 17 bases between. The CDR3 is CSANPPGQPYEQYF. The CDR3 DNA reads TGCAGTGCAAATCCTCCGGGACAACCCTACGAGCAGTACTTC.

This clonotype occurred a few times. As DNA, the CDR3 is TGTGCCAGCAGCGTAGGGGGACCCCCGGGGGGTGAAAAACTGTTTTTT. Encoded protein: CASSVGGPPGGEKLFF. The chain employs TRBV9 and TRBJ1-4; a possible D gene is TRBD1 (5 bases). CDR1 is SGDLS and CDR2 is YYNGEE in the germline V gene. With 0 bases removed from V and 7 bases from J, the gap between germline ends came to 16 bases. The CDR3 contains 16 residues.

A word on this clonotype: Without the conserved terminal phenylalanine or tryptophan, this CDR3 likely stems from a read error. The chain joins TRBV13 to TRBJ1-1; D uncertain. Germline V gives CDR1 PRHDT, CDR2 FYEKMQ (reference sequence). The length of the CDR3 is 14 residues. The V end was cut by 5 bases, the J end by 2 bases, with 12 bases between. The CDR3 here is CASSPTGINTEAFL. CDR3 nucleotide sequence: TGTGCCAGCAGCCCTACCGGTATTAACACTGAAGCTTTCCTT.

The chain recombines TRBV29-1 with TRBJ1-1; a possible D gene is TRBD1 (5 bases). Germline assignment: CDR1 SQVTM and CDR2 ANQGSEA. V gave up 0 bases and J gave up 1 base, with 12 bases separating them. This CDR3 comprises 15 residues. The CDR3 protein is CSVEELGLQNTEAFF. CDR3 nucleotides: TGCAGCGTTGAAGAACTGGGACTGCAGAACACTGAAGCTTTCTTT.

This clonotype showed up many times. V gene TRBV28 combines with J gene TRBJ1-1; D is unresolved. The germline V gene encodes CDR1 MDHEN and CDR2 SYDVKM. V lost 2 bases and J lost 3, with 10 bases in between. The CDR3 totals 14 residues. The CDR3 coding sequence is TGTGCCAGCAGTTTAGTTGCAGCTTACACTGAAGCTTTCTTT. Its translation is CASSLVAAYTEAFF. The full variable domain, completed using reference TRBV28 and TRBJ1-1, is DVKVTQSSRYLVKRTGEKVFLECVQDMDHENMFWYRQDPGLGLRLIYFSYDVKMKEKGDIPEGYSVSREKKERFSLILESASTNQTSMYLCASSLVAAYTEAFFGQGTRLTVV.

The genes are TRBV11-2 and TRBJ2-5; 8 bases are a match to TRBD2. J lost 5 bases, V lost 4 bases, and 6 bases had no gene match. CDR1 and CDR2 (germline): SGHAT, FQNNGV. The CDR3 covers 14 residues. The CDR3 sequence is CASSSGLVIETQYF. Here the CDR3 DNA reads TGTGCCAGCAGCTCGGGACTAGTCATCGAGACCCAGTACTTC.

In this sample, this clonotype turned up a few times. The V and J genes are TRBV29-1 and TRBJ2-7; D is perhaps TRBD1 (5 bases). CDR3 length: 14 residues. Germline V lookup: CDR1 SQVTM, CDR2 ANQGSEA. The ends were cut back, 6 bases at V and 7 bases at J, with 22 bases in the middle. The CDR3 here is CSVSPRDGAREQYF. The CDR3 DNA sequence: TGCAGCGTCTCCCCCCGAGATGGGGCCCGAGAGCAGTACTTC.